Listed here are 18 T cell receptor beta chains from one sample, sequenced in a study of CD8 T cells in Susac syndrome. Reverse transcription of about 0.45 to 1 ug RNA used random hexamers. MiXCR was run by TCRdb on the immunoSEQ multiplex PCR reads, yielding one entry per CDR3 protein. The sample records 240,000 or so distinct CDR3 sequences, 90% to 96% being singletons. The sequenced sample consisted of CD4+ T cells from PBMCs. All receptors come from a human donor with Susac syndrome.

The CDR3, as DNA: TGTGCCAGCAGCTTAGACGGGAATAGGATCTACACCTTC. The encoded protein is CASSLDGNRIYTF. This chain joins TRBV7-8 and TRBJ1-2; unclear D gene. Germline CDR1 SGHVS, CDR2 FQNEAQ. Trimming removed 1 base at V and 10 bases at J, with 13 bases between. The CDR3 length is 13 residues.

The chain links TRBV27 to TRBJ2-7; 7 bases align to TRBD2. The CDR3 covers 13 residues. Losses at the gene ends were 9 bases for V and 5 bases for J; bases not matched to a gene: 10. The germline V gene encodes CDR1 MNHEY and CDR2 SMNVEV (reference sequence). CDR3 sequence (DNA): TGTGCCAGTAAAAGAAGCGGGACCAACGAGCAGTACTTC. This codes for CASKRSGTNEQYF.

The V and J genes are TRBV12-3 or TRBV12-4 and TRBJ2-3, with TRBD1 matching over 7 bases. The V and J ends lost 6 bases and 0 bases, in that order; junction bases with no gene match: 6. The CDR3 is made up of 15 amino acids. The CDR3: CASRYRGPSTDTQYF. Here the CDR3 DNA reads TGTGCCAGCAGGTACAGGGGTCCTAGCACAGATACGCAGTATTTT.

The genes are TRBV28 and TRBJ1-2, with D hard to call. The CDR3 extends over 10 amino acids. Deletions cut 8 bases from V and 8 bases from J, with 9 bases between. Germline loops: CDR1 MDHEN, CDR2 SYDVKM. The CDR3 DNA reads as TGTGCCAGCCGATATCTAGGCTACACCTTC. Translation: CASRYLGYTF.

This chain links TRBV9 with TRBJ2-7, with D perhaps TRBD1 (6 bases). Trimming shortened V by 3 bases and J by 5 bases, and 12 bases separated the two germline ends. Germline V gene data show CDR1 as SGDLS and CDR2 as YYNGEE. This CDR3 has 13 amino acids. The CDR3 DNA is TGTGCCAGCAGCGGTCACAGGGCCCACGAGCAGTACTTC. It encodes CASSGHRAHEQYF.

This chain links TRBV3-1 with TRBJ2-7, with 8 bases lining up with TRBD2. CDR1 and CDR2 (germline): LGHDT, YNNKEL (reference sequence). Trimming at V came to 4 bases and at J to 4 bases, leaving 9 bases not matched to a gene. The CDR3 covers 15 residues. CDR3 nucleotides: TGTGCCAGCAGCCCCTGGAATAGCGGGACTTACGAGCAGTACTTC. This sequence encodes CASSPWNSGTYEQYF.

The V and J genes are TRBV29-1 and TRBJ2-4; 8 nucleotides match TRBD1. V lost 4 bases and J lost 15; bases outside the gene matches: 11. The V gene's germline CDR1 is SQVTM and CDR2 ANQGSEA. The CDR3 is 12 residues long. In DNA form, the CDR3 reads TGCAGCGTTGGAATTCAGGGGGCGATCAGGTACTTC. Its protein product is CSVGIQGAIRYF.

The rearrangement uses TRBV5-1 and TRBJ2-7, with a possible D match to TRBD1 (5 bases). This CDR3 is built from 15 residues. Trimming stripped 4 bases from V and 0 bases from J, with 14 bases between. Germline values: CDR1 SGHRS, CDR2 YFSETQ. The DNA of the CDR3 is TGCGCCAGCAGCCCGACAGCGTCGAGCTCCTACGAGCAGTACTTC. As protein: CASSPTASSSYEQYF.

V usage is TRBV5-1 and J usage is TRBJ2-7; D gene unclear. V was trimmed by 2 bases and J by 1 base, leaving 7 bases between them. Per the germline V gene, CDR1 is SGHRS and CDR2 is YFSETQ. The CDR3 runs to 13 residues. The CDR3 DNA follows: TGCGCCAGCAGCTTAAGCAGGTCCTACGAGCAGTACTTC. This gives the protein CASSLSRSYEQYF.

CDR3 DNA: TGCAGCGTTGACCCCACGACGTCCTACGAGCAGTACTTC. The encoded protein is CSVDPTTSYEQYF. V usage is TRBV29-1 and J usage is TRBJ2-7; no definite D call. The CDR3 extends over 13 amino acids. V was trimmed by 3 bases and J by 1 base, leaving 10 bases between them. Germline CDR1 and CDR2: SQVTM and ANQGSEA.

This chain connects TRBV28 to TRBJ2-1, with D perhaps TRBD2 (7 bases). The CDR3 spans 16 residues. The ends were cut back, 5 bases at V and 6 bases at J, with 20 bases in the middle. Per the germline V gene, CDR1 is MDHEN and CDR2 is SYDVKM. Here the CDR3 reads CASSTIDRGASNEQFF. DNA for the CDR3: TGTGCCAGCAGTACCATTGACCGGGGGGCCTCCAATGAGCAGTTCTTC.

The rearrangement links TRBV12-5 to TRBJ2-1; 7 positions agree with TRBD1. J gave up 4 bases and V 7 bases, and 10 bases lay outside the gene matches. Germline CDR1 LGHNT, CDR2 FRNRAP. There are 15 residues in the CDR3. Here the CDR3 reads CASAEGDRIYNEQFF. CDR3 DNA: TGTGCTAGTGCGGAAGGGGACAGAATTTACAATGAGCAGTTCTTC.

The V call is TRBV20-1, the J call TRBJ2-3; TRBD2 matches 12 bases. The CDR3 is 15 residues long. Germline lookup yields CDR1 DFQATT and CDR2 SNEGSKA (reference sequence). V trimming: 7 bases; J trimming: 5 bases; junction bases outside the gene matches: 10. CDR3 DNA: TGCAGTGTTACCCTAGCGGGAGGGCCTATAGATACGCAGTATTTT. Its protein is CSVTLAGGPIDTQYF.

V usage is TRBV5-4 and J usage is TRBJ1-3; D unclear. The CDR3 sequence is 14 residues long. The germline gives CDR1 SGHNT, CDR2 YYREEE (reference sequence). V was pared by 1 base and J by 2 bases, with 7 bases between. CDR3 region: CASSLMQTGNTIYF. The CDR3 DNA reads as TGTGCCAGCAGCTTGATGCAGACTGGAAACACCATATATTTT. The full variable domain, completed using reference TRBV5-4 and TRBJ1-3, is ETGVTQSPTHLIKTRGQQVTLRCSSQSGHNTVSWYQQALGQGPQFIFQYYREEENGRGNFPPRFSGLQFPNYSSELNVNALELDDSALYLCASSLMQTGNTIYFGEGSWLTVV.

The chain uses TRBV29-1 and TRBJ1-1; D might be TRBD1 (5 bases). Germline loops: CDR1 SQVTM, CDR2 ANQGSEA. The CDR3 covers 13 residues. V shed 8 bases and J shed 6 bases, with 19 bases lying between them. The CDR3 spells CSIRRDSVAEAFF. CDR3 nucleotides: TGCAGCATACGCAGGGATAGCGTCGCTGAAGCTTTCTTT.

The chain has TRBV12-3 or TRBV12-4 and TRBJ2-1; the D is unclear. The CDR3 is 13 amino acids. V was pared by 8 bases and J by 6 bases, with 14 bases between. DNA for the CDR3: TGTGCCAGCTTACCTGCTGGGCTCAATGAGCAGTTCTTC. Translating gives CASLPAGLNEQFF.

This chain connects TRBV20-1 to TRBJ2-1; D unclear. The V end lost 2 bases, the J end lost 10 bases, and 9 bases lay between the germline ends. The germline gives CDR1 DFQATT, CDR2 SNEGSKA (reference sequence). This CDR3 spans 11 amino acids. The CDR3 here is CSARSPAEQFF. DNA for the CDR3: TGCAGTGCTAGATCCCCGGCGGAGCAGTTCTTC.

The CDR3 DNA reads TGCAGTGCCCAGCGGGGGGGAGGGAGCGACGAGCAGTACTTC. The encoded protein is CSAQRGGGSDEQYF. The genes are TRBV20-1 and TRBJ2-7; 10 bases line up with TRBD2. There are 14 residues in the CDR3. Trimming cost V 6 bases and J 5 bases; bases outside gene matches: 10. Germline V gene data show CDR1 as DFQATT and CDR2 as SNEGSKA (reference sequence).